This TCR beta chain comes out of a study of T cells in Graves' hyperthyroidism and ophthalmopathy. This clonotype was seen many times. Uncontrolled infection, other autoimmune disease, pregnancy and lactation each barred patients from inclusion. RNA transcripts gave rise to amplified TCR beta CDR3 regions. Initially, a first-round RT-PCR of the TCR CDR3 employed the HTBI primer set. TCRdb reprocessed the multiplex PCR reads with MiXCR, giving one entry per CDR3 protein. This repertoire shows approximately 690,000 distinct CDR3 sequences, roughly 15% found once; its top ten account for around 13%. Germline V gene data show CDR1 as SGHTA and CDR2 as FQGNSA. Trimming cost V 8 bases and J 4 bases, with 20 bases left between them. CDR3 length equals 15 residues.

This chain joins TRBV7-2 and TRBJ1-1, with TRBD1 as a possible D gene (6 bases). The sample comprised blood. This clonotype was sampled from a woman aged 50 to 60 with Graves' ophthalmopathy. The CDR3 loop is CASGVGGPRGTEAFF. Here the CDR3 DNA reads TGTGCCAGCGGGGTGGGGGGCCCGAGGGGCACTGAAGCTTTCTTT.